This record looks at one T cell receptor beta chain sequence and its context. No antigen is known for it. The germline V gene encodes CDR1 SGHDT and CDR2 YYEEEE. V lost 2 bases to trimming and J lost 4 bases, with 20 bases between them. The length of the CDR3 is 17 residues. These data are taken from a study of vaccination effects on CD4 cells after COVID-19. The culture ran for approximately 10 days before CD4+ T cells were isolated. Sequenced by immunoSEQ multiplex PCR; TCRdb stores in-frame clones only, minus some. The sample includes around 30,000 clones, 65% of them seen just once. The receptor was isolated from a human donor who received a COVID-19 vaccine. The rearrangement uses TRBV5-6 and TRBJ2-3, with D possibly matching TRBD1 (6 bases). The sample was CD4+ T cells from PBMCs cultured without peptide, taken before COVID-19 vaccination. The CDR3 loop reads CASSFLQGLATPDTQYF. CDR3 DNA: TGTGCCAGCAGCTTCCTACAGGGTCTAGCTACCCCAGATACGCAGTATTTT.